This TCR beta chain was documented in a study of T cell changes during pregnancy in multiple sclerosis. This clone was found a few times. Libraries were prepared by immunoSEQ multiplex PCR; TCRdb keeps only in-frame clonotypes and omits some of them. The sample contains roughly 80,000 clones, roughly 90% of which appear only once. The CDR3 spans 14 residues. CDR1 SGDLS and CDR2 YYNGEE come from the germline V gene. The V segment lost 5 bases and the J segment 2 bases; nucleotides outside the gene matches: 7. The genes are TRBV9 and TRBJ2-7; 7 nucleotides match TRBD1. The receptor's source is a female donor with multiple sclerosis, enrolled in a pregnancy study. The source was peripheral blood, collected before pregnancy. CDR3 amino acids: CASSATGTPYEQYF. CDR3 in DNA: TGTGCCAGCAGTGCGACAGGGACCCCCTACGAGCAGTACTTC.